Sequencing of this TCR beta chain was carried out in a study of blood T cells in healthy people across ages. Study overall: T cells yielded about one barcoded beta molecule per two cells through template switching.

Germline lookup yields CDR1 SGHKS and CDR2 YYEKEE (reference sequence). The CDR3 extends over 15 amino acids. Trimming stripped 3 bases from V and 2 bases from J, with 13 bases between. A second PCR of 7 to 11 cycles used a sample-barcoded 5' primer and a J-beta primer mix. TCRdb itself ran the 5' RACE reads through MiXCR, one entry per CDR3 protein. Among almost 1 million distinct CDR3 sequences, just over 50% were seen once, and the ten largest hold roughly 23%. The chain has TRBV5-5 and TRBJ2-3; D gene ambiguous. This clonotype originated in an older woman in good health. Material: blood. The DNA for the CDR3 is TGTGCCAGCAGCTCCCGCCTGGGTTCCACAGATACGCAGTATTTT. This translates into CASSSRLGSTDTQYF.